One sample yielded the 28 T cell receptor beta chains listed below, sequenced in a study of cytomegalovirus exposure and HLA in healthy donors. Assay: immunoSEQ multiplex PCR; the TCRdb copy retains only in-frame clones and omits some. The sample holds roughly 100,000 clones, 86% seen once. Input material: PBMCs. These receptors all stem from a woman between 18 and 29 years old in good health and CMV-seropositive.

The chain couples TRBV30 to TRBJ2-3, with 11 bases lining up with TRBD2. The CDR3 is 14 residues long. V shed 0 bases and J 5 bases; nucleotides not matched to a gene: 1. Germline V gives CDR1 GTSNPN, CDR2 SVGIG (reference sequence). The CDR3 sequence: CAWSVTSGRDTQYF. In DNA form, the CDR3 reads TGTGCCTGGAGTGTAACTAGCGGGAGAGATACGCAGTATTTT.

The chain uses TRBV7-9 and TRBJ1-5; tentative D call: TRBD1 (6 bases). Germline CDR1 and CDR2: SEHNR and FQNEAQ (reference sequence). The CDR3 contains 16 residues. The V end lost 2 bases, the J end lost 0 bases, and 11 bases lay between the germline ends. The CDR3, as DNA: TGTGCCAGCAGCTTATTTCAGGGGTATAGCAATCAGCCCCAGCATTTT. It specifies CASSLFQGYSNQPQHF.

The chain has TRBV4-2 and TRBJ2-5; the match to TRBD2 covers 10 bases. The junction had 13 bases not matched to a gene; V was cut back by 1 base and J by 2 bases. Germline CDR1 reads LGHNA; CDR2 reads YNFKEQ. CDR3 size: 19 residues. CDR3 residues: CASSQGPLAGDWRQETQYF. The CDR3 bases are TGTGCCAGCAGCCAAGGTCCGCTAGCGGGGGATTGGCGTCAAGAGACCCAGTACTTC.

This chain joins TRBV27 and TRBJ2-1, with unresolved D. The CDR3 totals 13 residues. V was trimmed by 3 bases and J by 1 base, leaving 4 bases between them. The germline gives CDR1 MNHEY, CDR2 SMNVEV (reference sequence). This chain's CDR3 is CASSFGSYNEQFF. DNA for the CDR3: TGTGCCAGCAGTTTCGGGTCCTACAATGAGCAGTTCTTC.

The gene calls are TRBV27 and TRBJ1-4; TRBD1 is a possible D gene (5 bases). The CDR3 runs to 15 residues. The germline V gene has CDR1 MNHEY and CDR2 SMNVEV (reference sequence). V was pared by 0 bases and J by 6 bases, with 11 bases between. The DNA for the CDR3 is TGTGCCAGCAGTTTATCGGCAGGGCCGTATGAAAAACTGTTTTTT. Amino acid sequence: CASSLSAGPYEKLFF.

This clone was picked up one time. CDR3 sequence (DNA): TGTGCCAGCTCACCTACACAGAAGAACACTGAAGCTTTCTTT. Its protein is CASSPTQKNTEAFF. This chain joins TRBV18 and TRBJ1-1, with D unresolved. Germline values: CDR1 KGHSH, CDR2 LQKENI. The CDR3 consists of 14 residues. V lost 3 bases, J lost 1 base, and 9 bases lay in between.

As concerns this clone: This specimen includes other DNA sequences encoding the same CDR3. The rearrangement uses TRBV30 and TRBJ1-5, with 7 bases that match TRBD1. The V gene's germline CDR1 is GTSNPN and CDR2 SVGIG (reference sequence). The CDR3 has 13 residues. J lost 4 bases, V lost 0 bases, and 0 bases had no gene match. CDR3 protein: CAWSVQGNQPQHF. The DNA of the CDR3 is TGTGCCTGGAGTGTACAGGGGAATCAGCCCCAGCATTTT.

The J gene is TRBJ2-6, the V gene TRBV5-8; no firm D call. Germline loops: CDR1 SGHTS, CDR2 YDEGEE. The CDR3 covers 19 residues. Trimming removed 1 base at V and 2 bases at J, with 19 bases between. CDR3: CASSLPTTHSLAGANVLTF. The DNA for the CDR3 is TGTGCCAGCAGCTTGCCGACAACACACTCTCTGGCTGGGGCCAACGTCCTGACTTTC.

The chain has TRBV13 and TRBJ1-1, with 7 bases identical to TRBD1. Losses at the gene ends were 4 bases for V and 4 bases for J; bases not matched to a gene: 6. The CDR3 consists of 14 residues. CDR1 and CDR2 (germline): PRHDT, FYEKMQ (reference sequence). The CDR3 loop reads CASSSRQGITEAFF. CDR3 in DNA: TGTGCCAGCAGCTCCAGACAGGGAATCACTGAAGCTTTCTTT.

This clone was detected only once. The chain employs TRBV19 and TRBJ1-5; no reliable D call. Trimming shortened V by 7 bases and J by 8 bases, and 15 bases separated the two germline ends. CDR3 length: 13 residues. Germline CDR1 and CDR2: LNHDA and SQIVND (reference sequence). The CDR3 DNA reads TGTGCCAGTAAACTAACGGTGGGTGAGCCCCAGCATTTT. Protein product: CASKLTVGEPQHF.

The CDR3 protein is CASSDRDRGLQPQHF. The CDR3 coding sequence is TGTGCCAGCAGTGACCGGGACAGGGGGCTTCAGCCCCAGCATTTT. The chain combines TRBV2 with TRBJ1-5; 12 nucleotides agree with TRBD1. Germline V lookup: CDR1 SNHLY, CDR2 FYNNEI. V lost 3 bases to trimming and J lost 6 bases; unmatched junction nucleotides: 3. The CDR3 is 15 residues long.

V gene TRBV7-3 combines with J gene TRBJ1-5; no firm D call. Germline V gene lookup returns CDR1 SGHTA and CDR2 FQGTGA. Trimming pared 2 bases from V and 7 bases from J, leaving 9 bases between. This CDR3 comprises 13 residues. DNA for the CDR3: TGTGCCAGCAGCTTACGGGGTGGGCAGCCCCAGCATTTT. Translation: CASSLRGGQPQHF.

The rearrangement links TRBV5-1 to TRBJ1-1; no definite D call. Trimming pared 0 bases from V and 1 base from J, leaving 10 bases between. Germline values: CDR1 SGHRS, CDR2 YFSETQ. This CDR3 is 15 amino acids long. CDR3 protein: CASSLDGGPNTEAFF. The CDR3 DNA reads as TGCGCCAGCAGCTTGGATGGAGGACCGAACACTGAAGCTTTCTTT.

This clone was counted a single time. CDR3 protein: CATNPAGADYEQYF. Here the CDR3 DNA reads TGTGCCACCAATCCAGCGGGGGCCGACTACGAGCAGTACTTC. V is TRBV27 and J is TRBJ2-7; TRBD2 matches at 8 bases. Losses at the gene ends were 10 bases for V and 3 bases for J; bases not matched to a gene: 11. This CDR3 comprises 14 residues. The germline V gene encodes CDR1 MNHEY and CDR2 SMNVEV (reference sequence).

The J gene is TRBJ1-3, the V gene TRBV18; D is undetermined. V lost 4 bases and J 7 bases, leaving 14 bases between the germline ends. The germline gives CDR1 KGHSH, CDR2 LQKENI. This CDR3 comprises 14 residues. The CDR3 DNA is TGTGCCAGCTCACACGCCCTGGGCGGGAACACCATATATTTT. Translating it yields CASSHALGGNTIYF.

The chain links TRBV27 to TRBJ2-1; 9 bases map to TRBD2. Germline V gives CDR1 MNHEY, CDR2 SMNVEV (reference sequence). The CDR3 runs to 15 residues. The V and J ends lost 0 bases and 9 bases, in that order; junction bases with no gene match: 6. As DNA, the CDR3 is TGTGCCAGCAGTTTATCGCTAGCGGGGTTAATTGAGCAGTTCTTC. Protein: CASSLSLAGLIEQFF.

This CDR3 is CASSQDQGWGSPLHF. CDR3 DNA sequence: TGCGCCAGCAGCCAAGATCAGGGGTGGGGATCACCCCTCCACTTT. This chain joins TRBV4-1 and TRBJ1-6, with D perhaps matching TRBD1 (6 bases). CDR1 and CDR2 from the germline V gene are MGHRA and YSYEKL. The CDR3 length is 15 residues. V was cut by 0 bases and J by 10 bases, with 13 bases left in between.

The chain combines TRBV5-6 with TRBJ2-7; no clear D. Trimming pared 0 bases from V and 5 bases from J, leaving 12 bases between. Germline V gives CDR1 SGHDT, CDR2 YYEEEE. The CDR3 sequence is 14 residues long. CDR3 in amino acids: CASSLALAQNEQYF. The CDR3 coding sequence is TGTGCCAGCAGCTTGGCCTTGGCCCAAAACGAGCAGTACTTC.

Comment on this clone: Different DNA sequences within this sample yield the same CDR3. The chain is built from TRBV9 and TRBJ2-2, with D possibly matching TRBD2 (6 bases). The ends were cut back, 0 bases at V and 4 bases at J, with 7 bases in the middle. This CDR3 has 14 residues. Per the germline V gene, CDR1 is SGDLS and CDR2 is YYNGEE. The CDR3 sequence is CASSVEGGTGELFF. The CDR3 nucleotides are TGTGCCAGCAGCGTAGAGGGAGGCACCGGGGAGCTGTTTTTT.

V usage is TRBV6-1 and J usage is TRBJ1-3, with D perhaps TRBD1 (5 bases). Trimming cost V 11 bases and J 7 bases, with 15 bases left between them. The CDR3 contains 12 residues. Germline lookup yields CDR1 MNHNS and CDR2 SASEGT. Here the CDR3 reads CAAFSGMNTIYF. The CDR3 DNA reads as TGTGCCGCATTTTCAGGGATGAACACCATATATTTT.

As concerns this clone: The germline gene is not matched at one end of the junction; a read error may be the cause. The chain uses TRBV7-8 and TRBJ1-1; a possible D gene is TRBD1 (6 bases). The V gene's germline CDR1 is SGHVS and CDR2 FQNEAQ. The CDR3 contains 13 residues. CDR3 protein: CASSSIGARGPPF. The CDR3 nucleotides read TGTGCCAGCAGCTCTATCGGGGCGCGGGGGCCCCCCTTT.

The V call is TRBV7-2, the J call TRBJ2-5, with D uncertain. Germline V gene data show CDR1 as SGHTA and CDR2 as FQGNSA. This CDR3 contains 14 residues. V gave up 3 bases and J gave up 4 bases, with 12 bases separating them. The CDR3 DNA reads TGTGCCAGCAGCTTTGTCCCTCTAACAGAGACCCAGTACTTC. This sequence encodes CASSFVPLTETQYF.

The V call is TRBV19, the J call TRBJ2-3; 9 nucleotides line up with TRBD1. CDR1 LNHDA and CDR2 SQIVND come from the germline V gene (reference sequence). V lost 5 bases to trimming and J lost 3 bases; unmatched junction nucleotides: 6. The CDR3 totals 15 residues. The CDR3 region is CASSPPGTGTDTQYF. The CDR3, as DNA: TGTGCCAGTAGTCCTCCCGGGACAGGGACAGATACGCAGTATTTT.

A single count supports this clone. V usage is TRBV5-1 and J usage is TRBJ2-1; 9 nucleotides match TRBD1. Trimming removed 4 bases from V and 7 bases from J; junction bases left unmatched: 6. Germline CDR1 and CDR2: SGHRS and YFSETQ. The CDR3 spans 14 residues. CDR3 amino acids: CASSNEDRGNEQFF. The CDR3 DNA follows: TGCGCCAGCAGCAACGAGGACAGGGGAAATGAGCAGTTCTTC. Based on the CDR3 plus reference TRBV5-1 and TRBJ2-1, the full variable domain is KAGVTQTPRYLIKTRGQQVTLSCSPISGHRSVSWYQQTPGQGLQFLFEYFSETQRNKGNFPGRFSGRQFSNSRSEMNVSTLELGDSALYLCASSNEDRGNEQFFGPGTRLTVL.

This clone was counted a few times. This chain connects TRBV5-5 to TRBJ1-5; 7 bases map to TRBD1. V shed 4 bases, J shed 0 bases, and the junction held 4 bases outside the gene matches. Germline values: CDR1 SGHKS, CDR2 YYEKEE (reference sequence). CDR3 size: 15 residues. CDR3 DNA: TGTGCCAGCAGCGGAACAGGGGCTAGCAATCAGCCCCAGCATTTT. Its protein is CASSGTGASNQPQHF.

V is TRBV10-1 and J is TRBJ1-1; D possibly corresponds to TRBD1 (5 bases). With 3 bases removed from V and 1 base from J, the gap between germline ends came to 6 bases. Germline V gene sequence: CDR1 WNHNN, CDR2 SYGVQD (reference sequence). This CDR3 is 13 amino acids long. The CDR3, as DNA: TGCGCCAGCAGTGACAGGGAGAACACTGAAGCTTTCTTT. As protein: CASSDRENTEAFF.

The V call is TRBV28, the J call TRBJ1-2; 8 positions agree with TRBD1. Losses at the gene ends were 1 base for V and 3 bases for J; bases not matched to a gene: 4. The CDR3 has 15 residues. The germline CDR1 and CDR2 sequences are MDHEN and SYDVKM. Here the CDR3 DNA reads TGTGCCAGCAGTTTATTTGCAGGGGGCGACTATGGCTACACCTTC. This translates into CASSLFAGGDYGYTF.

This chain joins TRBV11-2 and TRBJ1-1; D is possibly TRBD1 (6 bases). V lost 0 bases to trimming and J lost 0 bases, with 8 bases between them. The CDR3 is 15 residues long. In germline, CDR1 is SGHAT, CDR2 FQNNGV. The DNA for the CDR3 is TGTGCCAGCAGCTTAGAGGGGGCCCTGAACACTGAAGCTTTCTTT. Translation: CASSLEGALNTEAFF.